These T cell receptor beta chains were read from a single sample in a study of T-cell reconstitution after alpha-beta-depleted transplantation in children. MiXCR, applied by TCRdb to the PCR reads, yields one record per CDR3 protein. Of 450,000 to 600,000 distinct CDR3 sequences listed, about 10% are singletons. Sequenced here: PBMCs, sampled before TCRalphabeta/CD19-depleted stem cell transplant. The receptors stem from a child aged 2-15 years with inherited bone marrow failure, due to receive a stem cell transplant. Both conserved end residues are part of each CDR3. The order of the fields is clone size, J gene, D gene, V gene, CDR3 protein, CDR3 DNA. The D gene is left open where the match is weak. Size is omitted from some rows. Given values are once, few, many or a class for expanded clones.

few	TRBJ2-7	.	TRBV5-6	CASTRDGVYEQYF	TGTGCCAGCACTCGGGACGGAGTCTACGAGCAGTACTTC
many	TRBJ1-2	.	TRBV11-2	CASSSLISGSDYGYTF	TGTGCCAGCAGCTCCTTGATTTCGGGCTCCGACTATGGCTACACCTTC
many	TRBJ2-2	.	TRBV19	CASRFLGTGNTGELFF	TGTGCCAGTAGATTCCTTGGGACGGGGAACACCGGGGAGCTGTTTTTT
.	TRBJ1-1	TRBD1	TRBV5-1	CASSPGQGKAGHTEAFF	TGCGCCAGCAGCCCGGGACAGGGAAAGGCGGGGCACACTGAAGCTTTCTTT
few	TRBJ2-5	.	TRBV5-1	CASSLDLVGAQETQYF	TGCGCCAGCAGCTTGGATCTAGTGGGGGCCCAAGAGACCCAGTACTTC
many	TRBJ2-6	.	TRBV28	CASRRGSGANVLTF	TGTGCCAGCAGACGGGGCTCTGGGGCCAACGTCCTGACTTTC
many	TRBJ2-1	.	TRBV3-1	CASSQGKSEQFF	TGTGCCAGCAGCCAAGGTAAGAGTGAGCAGTTCTTC
few	TRBJ2-1	TRBD2	TRBV12-3/TRBV12-4	CASSLTSGRMRTSYNEQFF	TGTGCCAGCAGCCTGACTAGCGGGAGAATGAGGACCTCCTACAATGAGCAGTTCTTC
few	TRBJ2-1	TRBD2	TRBV20-1	CSANRVNSGPGYEQFF	TGCAGTGCGAATAGGGTAAATAGCGGGCCGGGATATGAGCAGTTCTTC
.	TRBJ2-1	.	TRBV6-5	CASSYSDPHEQFF	TGTGCCAGCAGTTACTCGGACCCCCATGAGCAGTTCTTC
.	TRBJ2-4	TRBD1	TRBV27	CASSTLPRQGLAKNIQYF	TGTGCCAGCAGTACCCTCCCGCGACAGGGCCTAGCCAAAAACATTCAGTACTTC
many	TRBJ1-4	TRBD1	TRBV27	CASSPDRGRPENEKLFF	TGTGCCAGCAGTCCGGACAGGGGGCGACCCGAAAATGAAAAACTGTTTTTT
many	TRBJ2-5	TRBD2	TRBV29-1	CSVDSAGARETQYF	TGCAGCGTTGATAGCGCGGGAGCGCGGGAGACCCAGTACTTC
.	TRBJ2-3	.	TRBV29-1	CSVEWGEGTDTQYF	TGCAGCGTTGAATGGGGGGAGGGCACAGATACGCAGTATTTT
few	TRBJ2-1	TRBD2	TRBV20-1	CSAAGTSGVSSYNEQFF	TGCAGTGCAGCCGGGACTAGCGGGGTCAGCTCCTACAATGAGCAGTTCTTC
.	TRBJ1-5	.	TRBV7-6	CASSHQWAGTGNQPQHF	TGTGCCAGCAGCCACCAATGGGCAGGGACGGGCAATCAGCCCCAGCATTTT
many	TRBJ2-7	.	TRBV12-3/TRBV12-4	CASSLGAAGTQQYF	TGTGCCAGCAGTTTGGGGGCAGCCGGGACACAGCAGTACTTC
many	TRBJ2-3	TRBD2	TRBV29-1	CSVEPTSGRPDTQYF	TGCAGCGTTGAACCCACTAGCGGTCGGCCAGATACGCAGTATTTT
many	TRBJ1-3	.	TRBV7-9	CASSLGWSSGNTIYF	TGTGCCAGCAGCTTAGGCTGGAGCTCTGGAAACACCATATATTTT
.	TRBJ2-2	.	TRBV9	CASSLEGRNTGELFF	TGTGCCAGCAGCCTAGAGGGGCGGAACACCGGGGAGCTGTTTTTT
many	TRBJ2-3	.	TRBV6-5	CASSYLHGGEADTQYF	TGTGCCAGCAGTTACTTACATGGGGGTGAAGCAGATACGCAGTATTTT
many	TRBJ2-1	.	TRBV12-3/TRBV12-4	CASSRTIFSYNEQFF	TGTGCCAGCAGTCGGACTATCTTTTCCTACAATGAGCAGTTCTTC
few	TRBJ2-5	TRBD2	TRBV19	CASRESGTSWQTQYF	TGTGCCAGTAGAGAATCCGGGACTAGCTGGCAGACCCAGTACTTC
few	TRBJ2-5	TRBD2	TRBV5-1	CASNGGDQETQYF	TGCGCCAGCAACGGGGGGGACCAAGAGACCCAGTACTTC
many	TRBJ2-7	TRBD2	TRBV3-1	CASSYLAASYEQYF	TGTGCCAGCAGCTATCTAGCGGCCTCCTACGAGCAGTACTTC
many	TRBJ2-5	TRBD1	TRBV4-3	CASSQDLGRGRETQYF	TGCGCCAGCAGCCAAGATCTTGGCAGGGGGCGGGAGACCCAGTACTTC
many	TRBJ1-4	.	TRBV12-3/TRBV12-4	CASSLGGDNEKLFF	TGTGCCAGCAGCCTAGGGGGGGATAATGAAAAACTGTTTTTT
many	TRBJ2-2	.	TRBV6-1	CASSIIGGLTGELFF	TGTGCCAGCAGTATTATAGGGGGTCTTACCGGGGAGCTGTTTTTT
many	TRBJ2-1	TRBD2	TRBV29-1	CSVVLAGEVYNEQFF	TGCAGCGTCGTACTAGCGGGAGAGGTCTACAATGAGCAGTTCTTC